One and the same sample provided the 28 T cell receptor beta chains below, sequenced in a study of blood T cell repertoires in COVID-19 (dated by TCRdb to 2018 to 2021). Libraries were constructed by the immunoSEQ multiplex PCR assay. Imported from immuneACCESS, the table was reduced by TCRdb to in-frame sequences with V and J called. These copies leave out some clones; in studies compared against another copy, an unresolved V gene accounts for under half, and the cause of the remainder is not known. This sample gives 35,000 to 50,000 clones in total; around 86% of them show up just once. The top ten clones comprise just under 45% of the sample. The source material was peripheral blood. These TCRs come from a woman aged 80 or older with acute or convalescent COVID-19.

This chain uses TRBV30 with TRBJ1-2, with TRBD1 as a possible D gene (5 bases). The length of the CDR3 is 11 residues. V lost 0 bases to trimming and J lost 7 bases, with 6 bases between them. CDR1 GTSNPN and CDR2 SVGIG come from the germline V gene (reference sequence). CDR3 region: CAWSVQVGYTF. In DNA, the CDR3 is TGTGCCTGGAGTGTACAGGTTGGCTACACCTTC.

This clone was detected a few times. This chain links TRBV4-3 with TRBJ2-7; TRBD2 is a possible D gene (6 bases). The CDR3 length is 15 residues. Between the trimmed V and J ends, which lost 0 bases and 4 bases, there was a span of 13 bases. The germline V gene encodes CDR1 LGHNA and CDR2 YSLEER. Here the CDR3 reads CASSQDTGVIYEQYF. In DNA form, the CDR3 reads TGCGCCAGCAGCCAAGATACGGGAGTTATTTACGAGCAGTACTTC.

The J gene is TRBJ2-2, the V gene TRBV30, with 7 bases lining up with TRBD1. The junction had 4 bases not matched to a gene; V was cut back by 1 base and J by 5 bases. This CDR3 is built from 14 residues. Per germline, CDR1 GTSNPN and CDR2 SVGIG (reference sequence). The DNA for the CDR3 is TGTGCCTGGAGTGGAGGGACAGTAACCGGGGAGCTGTTTTTT. This translates into CAWSGGTVTGELFF. Filled out from reference TRBV30 and TRBJ2-2, the complete variable domain reads SQTIHQWPATLVQPVGSPLSLECTVEGTSNPNLYWYRQAAGRGLQLLFYSVGIGQISSEVPQNLSASRPQDRQFILSSKKLLLSDSGFYLCAWSGGTVTGELFFGEGSRLTVL.

The genes are TRBV3-1 (or the pseudogene TRBV3-2) and TRBJ1-2; 10 nucleotides line up with TRBD1. J was trimmed by 5 bases and V by 0 bases; bases with no gene match: 9. The germline CDR1 and CDR2 sequences are LGHDT and YNNKEL (reference sequence). The CDR3 runs to 17 residues. This CDR3 is CASSQDPGTGDIYGYTF. The CDR3 DNA reads as TGTGCCAGCAGCCAAGACCCCGGGACAGGGGATATATATGGCTACACCTTC.

The chain links TRBV5-1 to TRBJ1-2; D may be TRBD1 (6 bases). Germline V gene data show CDR1 as SGHRS and CDR2 as YFSETQ. Trimming removed 4 bases at V and 5 bases at J, with 15 bases between. The CDR3 runs to 14 residues. The CDR3 nucleotides read TGCGCCAGCAGCGCGGCGGGGGCGCAGTATGGCTACACCTTC. Amino acid sequence: CASSAAGAQYGYTF.

The chain uses TRBV12-3 or TRBV12-4 and TRBJ1-1; the D is unclear. The CDR3 has 13 residues. V lost 0 bases and J 3 bases, leaving 5 bases between the germline ends. The CDR3 sequence is CASSLARDTEAFF. The CDR3 DNA reads TGTGCCAGCAGTTTAGCGCGGGACACTGAAGCTTTCTTT.

V is TRBV11-2 and J is TRBJ2-7; no clear D. CDR3 length equals 14 residues. CDR1 SGHAT and CDR2 FQNNGV come from the germline V gene. Trimming cost V 5 bases and J 2 bases, with 13 bases left between them. The CDR3 nucleotides are TGTGCCAGCAGCCCCCAGGTGGGCCCCTACGAGCAGTACTTC. Translated: CASSPQVGPYEQYF.

The rearrangement links TRBV2 to TRBJ1-1; D possibly corresponds to TRBD1 (5 bases). V lost 5 bases and J 0 bases, leaving 13 bases between the germline ends. Germline V gene lookup returns CDR1 SNHLY and CDR2 FYNNEI. CDR3 length: 15 residues. The CDR3 is CASSPDTGLNTEAFF. The CDR3 region has the DNA TGTGCCAGCAGTCCGGACACTGGTTTGAACACTGAAGCTTTCTTT.

The chain is built from TRBV6-5 and TRBJ1-2, with TRBD1 matching over 8 bases. V shed 7 bases, J shed 0 bases, and the junction held 4 bases outside the gene matches. The germline V gene has CDR1 MNHEY and CDR2 SVGAGI. This CDR3 has 14 amino acids. The CDR3 loop is CASTQDRANYGYTF. The CDR3 DNA is TGTGCCAGCACCCAGGACAGGGCTAACTATGGCTACACCTTC.

V usage is TRBV2 and J usage is TRBJ1-1; TRBD1 matches at 9 bases. The germline V gene encodes CDR1 SNHLY and CDR2 FYNNEI. The CDR3 runs 17 residues. V lost 6 bases and J lost 0; bases outside the gene matches: 11. CDR3 sequence reads: CASRTGTGLAMNTEAFF. In nucleotides, the CDR3 is TGTGCCAGCAGAACCGGGACAGGGTTAGCGATGAACACTGAAGCTTTCTTT.

J is TRBJ1-3 and V is TRBV30, with D possibly matching TRBD1 (6 bases). CDR3 length equals 13 residues. Trimming shortened V by 2 bases and J by 6 bases, and 11 bases separated the two germline ends. In germline, CDR1 is GTSNPN, CDR2 SVGIG (reference sequence). CDR3 region: CAWSRGTKNTIYF. In DNA, the CDR3 is TGTGCCTGGAGTAGGGGGACAAAAAACACCATATATTTT.

The chain is built from TRBV28 and TRBJ1-2; 7 bases line up with TRBD1. Germline CDR1 MDHEN, CDR2 SYDVKM. V lost 6 bases to trimming and J lost 3 bases; unmatched junction nucleotides: 1. This CDR3 comprises 12 residues. The CDR3 loop reads CASSQGDYGYTF. The CDR3 DNA reads as TGTGCCAGCAGCCAGGGGGACTATGGCTACACCTTC.

V is TRBV3-1 (or the pseudogene TRBV3-2) and J is TRBJ1-3, with D possibly being TRBD1 (6 bases). CDR3 length: 15 amino acids. Germline V lookup: CDR1 LGHDT, CDR2 YNNKEL (reference sequence). The V end lost 1 base, the J end lost 7 bases, and 14 bases lay between the germline ends. The CDR3 is CASSQGSTGRNTIYF. CDR3 coding DNA: TGTGCCAGCAGCCAAGGGTCGACAGGAAGGAACACCATATATTTT.

The table lists this clone with a few counts. The chain is built from TRBV27 and TRBJ2-1; 7 nucleotides line up with TRBD1. Looked up from germline, CDR1 is MNHEY and CDR2 is SMNVEV (reference sequence). The CDR3 length is 15 residues. J gave up 4 bases and V 5 bases, and 8 bases lay outside the gene matches. The CDR3 DNA sequence: TGTGCCAGCAGTCCACAGGGGTTCGGTTACAATGAGCAGTTCTTC. Protein sequence: CASSPQGFGYNEQFF.

The chain has TRBV12-3 or TRBV12-4 and TRBJ1-2; D unclear. V was clipped by 5 bases and J by 8 bases, with 15 bases between them. The length of the CDR3 is 13 residues. The DNA of the CDR3 is TGTGCCAGCAGTCCAGTGGCAGGTGCCGGCTACACCTTC. Translated: CASSPVAGAGYTF.

The chain is built from TRBV2 and TRBJ1-4; 7 nucleotides agree with TRBD1. J was trimmed by 3 bases and V by 3 bases; bases with no gene match: 4. The CDR3 contains 15 residues. CDR1 is SNHLY and CDR2 is FYNNEI in the germline V gene. For the CDR3, the DNA is TGTGCCAGCAGTGATCAGGGACAGTCTAATGAAAAACTGTTTTTT. Translation: CASSDQGQSNEKLFF.

The rearrangement uses TRBV7-9 and TRBJ2-5; tentative D call: TRBD1 (6 bases). V lost 3 bases and J lost 3, with 14 bases in between. CDR1 SEHNR and CDR2 FQNEAQ come from the germline V gene (reference sequence). The CDR3 has 15 residues. CDR3 nucleotides: TGTGCCAGCAGCTTTACGGGACATCTAGAAGAGACCCAGTACTTC. This gives the protein CASSFTGHLEETQYF.

A word on this clone: In the same sample, other DNA sequences code for this CDR3. The rearrangement links TRBV7-8 to TRBJ1-5; no clear D gene. The germline CDR1 and CDR2 sequences are SGHVS and FQNEAQ. Trimming stripped 1 base from V and 5 bases from J, with 6 bases between. The CDR3 covers 13 residues. In DNA, the CDR3 is TGTGCCAGCAGCTTAGAGCGGGATCAGCCCCAGCATTTT. This sequence encodes CASSLERDQPQHF.

The chain is built from TRBV3-1 (or the pseudogene TRBV3-2) and TRBJ1-5, with D uncertain. Germline CDR1 is LGHDT and CDR2 is YNNKEL (reference sequence). The V gene lost 1 base and the J gene lost 2 bases, with 3 bases spanning the gap. This CDR3 spans 13 amino acids. CDR3 amino acids: CASSQAGNQPQHF. The CDR3, as DNA: TGTGCCAGCAGCCAAGCAGGCAATCAGCCCCAGCATTTT.

V gene TRBV5-4 combines with J gene TRBJ2-5, with TRBD1 as a possible D gene (5 bases). The ends were cut back, 9 bases at V and 4 bases at J, with 19 bases in the middle. Germline values: CDR1 SGHNT, CDR2 YYREEE (reference sequence). The CDR3 loop spans 14 amino acids. CDR3 loop: CATRWAGSRETQYF. DNA for the CDR3: TGTGCCACTAGGTGGGCAGGGTCAAGAGAGACCCAGTACTTC. The full variable domain, in which reference TRBV5-4 and TRBJ2-5 provide the parts outside the CDR3, is ETGVTQSPTHLIKTRGQQVTLRCSSQSGHNTVSWYQQALGQGPQFIFQYYREEENGRGNFPPRFSGLQFPNYSSELNVNALELDDSALYLCATRWAGSRETQYFGPGTRLLVL.

The chain has TRBV7-2 and TRBJ1-4; 7 nucleotides align to TRBD1. CDR3 length equals 15 residues. The junction had 10 bases not matched to a gene; V was cut back by 4 bases and J by 8 bases. Germline V gene lookup returns CDR1 SGHTA and CDR2 FQGNSA. The CDR3 nucleotides read TGTGCCAGCAGCTACCACAGGGGCCACCTGGAAAAACTGTTTTTT. It translates to CASSYHRGHLEKLFF.

The chain uses TRBV12-3 or TRBV12-4 and TRBJ2-5; a weak D match, TRBD2 (6 bases). The CDR3 covers 13 residues. Trimming cost V 6 bases and J 5 bases, with 13 bases left between them. The CDR3 is CASRRDQLETQYF. CDR3 nucleotide sequence: TGTGCCAGCAGGCGGGACCAATTGGAGACCCAGTACTTC.

The rearrangement joins TRBV7-9 to TRBJ1-1; TRBD1 might be the D (5 bases). Per germline, CDR1 SEHNR and CDR2 FQNEAQ (reference sequence). V dropped 3 bases and J dropped 13 bases, with 18 bases sitting between them. The CDR3 has 13 amino acids. CDR3 sequence reads: CASSFVRDALIFF. CDR3 in DNA: TGTGCCAGCAGCTTTGTGCGGGACGCTTTAATTTTCTTT.

The J gene is TRBJ1-4, the V gene TRBV3-1 (or the pseudogene TRBV3-2); 7 bases align to TRBD1. The CDR3 loop spans 17 amino acids. Germline CDR1 is LGHDT and CDR2 is YNNKEL (reference sequence). Unmatched junction bases numbered 9, after V lost 1 base and J lost 4 bases. Written as DNA, the CDR3 is TGTGCCAGCAGCCAAGCCCGGGACAGCACTTATAATGAAAAACTGTTTTTT. Translation: CASSQARDSTYNEKLFF.

The chain links TRBV2 to TRBJ1-6; D perhaps matches TRBD1 (5 bases). There are 13 residues in the CDR3. Per germline, CDR1 SNHLY and CDR2 FYNNEI. Trimming took off 5 bases at V and 10 bases at J, with 12 bases between the two ends. CDR3 sequence reads: CASSPGLGSPLHF. The DNA of the CDR3 is TGTGCCAGCAGTCCGGGACTGGGGTCACCCCTCCACTTT. The entire variable domain, with the rest obtained from reference TRBV2 and TRBJ1-6, is as follows: EPEVTQTPSHQVTQMGQEVILRCVPISNHLYFYWYRQILGQKVEFLVSFYNNEISEKSEIFDDQFSVERPDGSNFTLKIRSTKLEDSAMYFCASSPGLGSPLHFGNGTRLTVT.

The table lists this clone with a few counts. The V call is TRBV14, the J call TRBJ2-7; D gene uncertain. The V end was cut by 4 bases, the J end by 2 bases, with 15 bases between. Germline values: CDR1 SGHDN, CDR2 FVKESK. CDR3 length: 15 residues. The CDR3 DNA reads TGTGCCAGCAGCCCTGAGGAAGCGATCCCCTACGAGCAGTACTTC. As protein: CASSPEEAIPYEQYF.

CDR3 region: CASSTGTGFNNQPQHF. In DNA form, the CDR3 reads TGTGCCAGTAGTACCGGGACAGGGTTTAACAATCAGCCCCAGCATTTT. J is TRBJ1-5 and V is TRBV19, with 9 bases that match TRBD1. CDR3 length: 16 residues. Germline CDR1 LNHDA, CDR2 SQIVND (reference sequence). The junction had 7 bases not matched to a gene; V was cut back by 4 bases and J by 3 bases.

The chain is built from TRBV4-1 and TRBJ1-1; 9 nucleotides line up with TRBD1. The CDR3 spans 17 residues. The V gene's germline CDR1 is MGHRA and CDR2 YSYEKL. The V segment lost 3 bases and the J segment 1 base; nucleotides outside the gene matches: 9. The CDR3 sequence: CASSHPRTGGWNTEAFF. The CDR3 DNA sequence: TGCGCCAGCAGCCACCCTCGAACAGGGGGCTGGAACACTGAAGCTTTCTTT.